This T cell receptor (beta chain) was retrieved from a study of blood T cell repertoires in COVID-19 (dated by TCRdb to 2019 to 2021). About the study as a whole: The collaborator samples originated in the United States, Italy and Spain and spanned the acute and convalescent phases of COVID-19. The material from the prospective study consisted of cDNA or gDNA derived from T cells, B-cell-depleted T cells, or PBMCs. Deeply sampled blood TCRbeta repertoires from subjects exposed to, actively infected with, or recovered from COVID-19 were included in the dataset. The repertoires were released in a freely available public database meant as a resource for research on the immune response to SARS-CoV-2. The samples were drawn from two sources: the first 160 participants of the ongoing ImmuneRACE study, and approximately 1,300 subjects contributed by 6 global collaborators. Nearly every sample came with metadata listing a de-identified subject ID, COVID-19 status, age in years and sex. HLA class I and class II types, where available, came from metadata supplied by the sample provider rather than from assay-based typing. The research as a whole found: The amount of clinical and demographic metadata varied by source and participant and was provided uncurated.

Whole blood was collected in K2EDTA tubes by collaborating institutions according to the institutions' own protocols. For TCRbeta analysis, collaborators shipped samples as frozen whole blood, isolated PBMCs, or DNA extracted from either of those sample types. This clone was counted between two and nine times. What this receptor recognizes is not known. Qualities for individual bases were not recorded, and no much larger clone is one base off. TCRbeta CDR3 regions were amplified from genomic DNA using the immunoSEQ Assay, a bias-controlled multiplex PCR. On the authors' methods: The number of nucleated cells in each sample was estimated by amplification of reference gene primers within the assay. To quantify the absolute abundance of each unique TCRbeta CDR3 rearrangement, sequence reads were collapsed and filtered. For each sample, productive Simpson clonality was calculated by taking the square root of Simpson's diversity index across productive rearrangements. TCRdb mirrors the immuneACCESS table, restricted to in-frame sequences. Some clones are absent from its copies; in checked studies, under half trace to an unresolved V gene, and the reason for the others is unknown. V, J and clone size were drawn from that table, and D and trimming were deduced from the DNA. The sample contains 120,000 or so clones, approximately 83% of them found a single time. The top ten clonotypes cover around 15% of the sample.

This clonotype was obtained from a woman aged 45-60 years with acute or convalescent COVID-19. Source material: peripheral blood.

For the CDR3, the sequence is CASSPGTGSYEQYF. The base sequence is TGTGCCAGCAGCCCAGGGACAGGATCCTACGAGCAGTACTTC. In this chain, TRBV4-2 is recombined with TRBJ2-7; the central 8 bases match TRBD1. Trimming accounts for 4 bases at V and 1 base at J, while the number of junction bases matched to no gene is 3. The CDR3 holds 14 amino acids from the cysteine to the phenylalanine. Only the CDR3 region is kept as DNA, spanning 42 bases read in frame from base 1. CDR1 LGHNA and CDR2 YNFKEQ are derived from the germline V gene.